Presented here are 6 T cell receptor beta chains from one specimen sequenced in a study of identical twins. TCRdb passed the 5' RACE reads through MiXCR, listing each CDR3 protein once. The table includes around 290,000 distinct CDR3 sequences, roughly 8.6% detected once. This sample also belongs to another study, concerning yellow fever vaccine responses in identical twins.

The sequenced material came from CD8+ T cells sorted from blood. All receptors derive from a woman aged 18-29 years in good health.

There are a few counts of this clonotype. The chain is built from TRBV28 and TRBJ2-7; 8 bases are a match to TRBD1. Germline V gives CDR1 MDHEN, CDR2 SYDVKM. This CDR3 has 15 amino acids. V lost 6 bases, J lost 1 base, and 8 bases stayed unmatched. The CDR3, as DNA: TGTGCCAGCAGCACCGGACAGGGCAGATCCTACGAGCAGTACTTC. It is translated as CASSTGQGRSYEQYF.

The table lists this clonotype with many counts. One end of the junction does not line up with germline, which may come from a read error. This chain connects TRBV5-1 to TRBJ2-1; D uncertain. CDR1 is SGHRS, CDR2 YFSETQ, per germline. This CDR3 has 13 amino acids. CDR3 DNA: TGTGCCAGCAGTTTAGGGTCCTACAATGAGCAGTTCTTC. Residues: CASSLGSYNEQFF.

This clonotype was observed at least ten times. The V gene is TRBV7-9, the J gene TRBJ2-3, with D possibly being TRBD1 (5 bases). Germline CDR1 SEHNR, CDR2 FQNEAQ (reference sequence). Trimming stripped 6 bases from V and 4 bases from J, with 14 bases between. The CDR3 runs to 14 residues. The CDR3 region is CASSRVDTSDTQYF. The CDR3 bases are TGTGCCAGCAGTCGGGTGGACACATCAGATACGCAGTATTTT.

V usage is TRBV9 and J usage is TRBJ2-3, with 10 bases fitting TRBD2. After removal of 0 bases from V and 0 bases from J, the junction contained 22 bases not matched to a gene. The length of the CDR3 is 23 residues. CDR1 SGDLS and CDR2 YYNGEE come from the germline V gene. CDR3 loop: CASSVESPRQSGSGGTSTDTQYF. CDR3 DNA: TGTGCCAGCAGCGTAGAGAGCCCACGCCAGTCAGGTAGCGGGGGGACTAGCACAGATACGCAGTATTTT.

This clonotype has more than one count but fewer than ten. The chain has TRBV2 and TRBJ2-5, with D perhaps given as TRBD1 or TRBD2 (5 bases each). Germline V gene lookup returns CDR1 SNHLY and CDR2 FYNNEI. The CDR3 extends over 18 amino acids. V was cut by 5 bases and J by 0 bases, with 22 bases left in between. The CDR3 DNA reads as TGTGCCAGCAGTCCCTCGCATTTGGGACCAGAGTACCAAGAGACCCAGTACTTC. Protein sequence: CASSPSHLGPEYQETQYF.

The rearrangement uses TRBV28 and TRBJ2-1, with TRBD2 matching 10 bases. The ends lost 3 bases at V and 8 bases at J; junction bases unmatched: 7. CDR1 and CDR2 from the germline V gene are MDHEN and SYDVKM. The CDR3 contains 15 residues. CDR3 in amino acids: CASSFGVAGGHEQFF. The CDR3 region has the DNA TGTGCCAGCAGTTTCGGGGTAGCGGGAGGCCATGAGCAGTTCTTC.